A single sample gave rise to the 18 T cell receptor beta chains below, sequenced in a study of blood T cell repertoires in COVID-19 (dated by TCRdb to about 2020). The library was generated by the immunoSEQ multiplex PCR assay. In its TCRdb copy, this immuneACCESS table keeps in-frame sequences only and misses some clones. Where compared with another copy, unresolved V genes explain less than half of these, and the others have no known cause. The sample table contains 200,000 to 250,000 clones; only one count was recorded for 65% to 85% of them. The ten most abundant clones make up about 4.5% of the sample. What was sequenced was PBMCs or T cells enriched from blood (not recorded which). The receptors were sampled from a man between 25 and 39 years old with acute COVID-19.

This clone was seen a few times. CDR3 nucleotide sequence: TGTGCCAGTAGTGGGAGGCAGGGTAACACTGAAGCTTTCTTT. Its protein product is CASSGRQGNTEAFF. The chain employs TRBV19 and TRBJ1-1; weak D call: TRBD1 (5 bases). V lost 5 bases and J 2 bases, leaving 12 bases between the germline ends. The CDR3 has 14 residues. The germline V gene encodes CDR1 LNHDA and CDR2 SQIVND (reference sequence).

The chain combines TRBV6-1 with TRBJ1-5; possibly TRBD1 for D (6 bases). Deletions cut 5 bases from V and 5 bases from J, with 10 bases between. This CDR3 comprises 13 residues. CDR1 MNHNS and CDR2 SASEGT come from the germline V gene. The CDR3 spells CASSFGQYQPQHF. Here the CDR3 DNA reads TGTGCCAGCAGTTTCGGACAGTATCAGCCCCAGCATTTT.

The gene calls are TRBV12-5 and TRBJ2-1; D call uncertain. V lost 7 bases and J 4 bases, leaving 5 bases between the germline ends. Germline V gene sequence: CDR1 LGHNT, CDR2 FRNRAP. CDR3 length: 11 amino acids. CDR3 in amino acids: CASVRYNEQFF. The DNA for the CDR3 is TGTGCTAGTGTGCGGTACAATGAGCAGTTCTTC.

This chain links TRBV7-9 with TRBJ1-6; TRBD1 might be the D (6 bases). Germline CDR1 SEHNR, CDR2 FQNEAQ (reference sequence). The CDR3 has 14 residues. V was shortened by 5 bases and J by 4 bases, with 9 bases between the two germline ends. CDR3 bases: TGTGCCAGCAGCCCCCAGGGGTATAATTCACCCCTCCACTTT. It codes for CASSPQGYNSPLHF.

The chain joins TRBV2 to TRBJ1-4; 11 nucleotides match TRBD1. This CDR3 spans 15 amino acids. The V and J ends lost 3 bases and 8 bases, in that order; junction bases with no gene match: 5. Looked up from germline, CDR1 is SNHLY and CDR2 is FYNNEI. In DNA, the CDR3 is TGTGCCAGCAGTGATAGGGGACAGGGGGGCGAAAAACTGTTTTTT. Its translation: CASSDRGQGGEKLFF.

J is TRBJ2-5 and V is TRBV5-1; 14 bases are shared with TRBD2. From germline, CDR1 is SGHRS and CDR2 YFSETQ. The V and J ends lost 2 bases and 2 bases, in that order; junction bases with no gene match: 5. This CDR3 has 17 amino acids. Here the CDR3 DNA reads TGCGCCAGCAGCTTCGGACTAGCGGGGGGACCACAAGAGACCCAGTACTTC. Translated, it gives CASSFGLAGGPQETQYF.

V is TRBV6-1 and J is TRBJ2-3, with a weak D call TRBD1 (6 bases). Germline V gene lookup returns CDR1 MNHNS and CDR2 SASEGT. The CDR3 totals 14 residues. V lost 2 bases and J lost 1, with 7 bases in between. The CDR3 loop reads CASSEPGGTDTQYF. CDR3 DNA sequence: TGTGCCAGCAGTGAACCAGGGGGCACAGATACGCAGTATTTT.

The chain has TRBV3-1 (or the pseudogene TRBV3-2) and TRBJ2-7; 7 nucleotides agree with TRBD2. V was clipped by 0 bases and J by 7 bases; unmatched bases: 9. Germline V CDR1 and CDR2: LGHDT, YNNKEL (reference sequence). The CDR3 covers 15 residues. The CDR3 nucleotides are TGTGCCAGCAGCCAAGATTTAGGACTAGTGTGGGAGCAGTACTTC. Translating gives CASSQDLGLVWEQYF.

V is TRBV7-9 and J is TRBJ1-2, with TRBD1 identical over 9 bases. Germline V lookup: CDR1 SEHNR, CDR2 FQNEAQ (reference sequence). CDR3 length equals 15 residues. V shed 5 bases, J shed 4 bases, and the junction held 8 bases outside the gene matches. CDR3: CASSRSGTGTYGYTF. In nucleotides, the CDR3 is TGTGCCAGCAGCCGGAGCGGGACAGGGACCTATGGCTACACCTTC.

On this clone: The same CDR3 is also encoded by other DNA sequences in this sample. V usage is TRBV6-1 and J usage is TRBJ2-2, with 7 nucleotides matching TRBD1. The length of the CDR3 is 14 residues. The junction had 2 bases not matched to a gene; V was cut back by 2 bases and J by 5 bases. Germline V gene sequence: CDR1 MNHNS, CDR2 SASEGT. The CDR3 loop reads CASSEQGDTGELFF. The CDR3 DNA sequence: TGTGCCAGCAGTGAACAGGGGGATACCGGGGAGCTGTTTTTT.

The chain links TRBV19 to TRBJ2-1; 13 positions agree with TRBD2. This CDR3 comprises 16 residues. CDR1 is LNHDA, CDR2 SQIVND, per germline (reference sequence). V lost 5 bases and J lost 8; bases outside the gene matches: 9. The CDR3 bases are TGTGCCAGTAGTCCCGGGACTAGCGGGAATATAGATGAGCAGTTCTTC. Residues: CASSPGTSGNIDEQFF. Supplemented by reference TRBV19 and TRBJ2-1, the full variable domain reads DGGITQSPKYLFRKEGQNVTLSCEQNLNHDAMYWYRQDPGQGLRLIYYSQIVNDFQKGDIAEGYSVSREKKESFPLTVTSAQKNPTAFYLCASSPGTSGNIDEQFFGPGTRLTVL.

The CDR3 reads CASSSTGRYTEAFF. The CDR3 DNA sequence: TGTGCCAGCTCATCGACTGGTCGGTACACTGAAGCTTTCTTT. The genes are TRBV18 and TRBJ1-1; D not resolved. The germline gives CDR1 KGHSH, CDR2 LQKENI. The length of the CDR3 is 14 residues. The V gene lost 5 bases and the J gene lost 3 bases, with 13 bases spanning the gap.

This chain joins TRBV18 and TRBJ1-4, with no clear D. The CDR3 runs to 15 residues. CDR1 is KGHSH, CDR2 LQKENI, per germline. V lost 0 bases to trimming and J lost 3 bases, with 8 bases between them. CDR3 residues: CASSPPSGSNEKLFF. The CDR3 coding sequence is TGTGCCAGCTCACCACCGTCAGGATCTAATGAAAAACTGTTTTTT.

The CDR3 region has the DNA TGCAGTGCTAGAGATCTCTACGAGCAGTACTTC. Encoded protein: CSARDLYEQYF. The chain links TRBV20-1 to TRBJ2-7; unclear D gene. The CDR3 runs to 11 residues. V gave up 0 bases and J gave up 3 bases, with 3 bases separating them. CDR1 and CDR2 from the germline V gene are DFQATT and SNEGSKA (reference sequence).

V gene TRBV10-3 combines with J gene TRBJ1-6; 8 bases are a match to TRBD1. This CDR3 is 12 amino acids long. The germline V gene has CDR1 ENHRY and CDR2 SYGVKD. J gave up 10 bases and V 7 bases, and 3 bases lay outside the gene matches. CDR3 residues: CAINDRGSPLHF. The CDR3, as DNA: TGTGCCATCAACGACAGGGGCTCACCCCTCCACTTT.

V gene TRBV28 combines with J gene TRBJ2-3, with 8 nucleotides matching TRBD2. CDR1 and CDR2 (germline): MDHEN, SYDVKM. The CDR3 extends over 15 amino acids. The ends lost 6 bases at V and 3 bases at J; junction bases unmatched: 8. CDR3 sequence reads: CASRVGGAKTDTQYF. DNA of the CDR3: TGTGCCAGCAGGGTCGGGGGGGCCAAAACAGATACGCAGTATTTT.

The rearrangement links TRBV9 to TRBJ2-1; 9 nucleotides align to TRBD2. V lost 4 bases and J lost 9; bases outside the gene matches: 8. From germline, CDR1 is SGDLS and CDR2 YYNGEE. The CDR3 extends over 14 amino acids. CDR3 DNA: TGTGCCAGCAGCCCCGGGACTAGCTTAGGTGAGCAGTTCTTC. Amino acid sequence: CASSPGTSLGEQFF.

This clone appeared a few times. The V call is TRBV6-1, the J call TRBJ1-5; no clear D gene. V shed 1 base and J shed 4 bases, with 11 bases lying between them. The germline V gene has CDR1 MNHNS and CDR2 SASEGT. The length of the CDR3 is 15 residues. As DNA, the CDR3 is TGTGCCAGCAGTGAAGTCATCGGTAGTAATCAGCCCCAGCATTTT. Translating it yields CASSEVIGSNQPQHF.